These T cell receptor beta chains were read from a single sample in a study of beta chain features in type 1 diabetes. Method: immunoSEQ multiplex PCR; TCRdb's copy keeps in-frame clones and lacks some. The sample yields fewer than 150,000 clones, 6.9% seen once. The source material was central memory CD4+ T cells from blood. Every receptor here comes from a woman aged 25-40 years in good health. Each CDR3 is given with its conserved first and last residue. D genes are given only for firm matches. Where a row states a size, it is once, few, many or the class of an expanded clone; other rows omit it.

V gene: TRBV5-1; J gene: TRBJ2-7; clone size: -; D gene: -; CDR3 protein: CASSLAHDRPYEQYF; CDR3 DNA: TGCGCCAGCAGCTTGGCCCATGACAGGCCCTACGAGCAGTACTTC
V gene: TRBV7-2; J gene: TRBJ2-7; clone size: -; D gene: -; CDR3 protein: CASSLGGARSSYEQYF; CDR3 DNA: TGTGCCAGCAGCCTCGGAGGGGCCCGAAGTTCCTACGAGCAGTACTTC
V gene: TRBV5-1; J gene: TRBJ2-2; clone size: few; D gene: -; CDR3 protein: CASSSAGLLNTGELFF; CDR3 DNA: TGCGCCAGCAGCTCCGCGGGACTTCTCAACACCGGGGAGCTGTTTTTT
V gene: TRBV18; J gene: TRBJ2-7; clone size: few; D gene: TRBD1; CDR3 protein: CASSPPSGGDEQYF; CDR3 DNA: TGTGCCAGCTCACCCCCCTCAGGGGGAGACGAGCAGTACTTC
V gene: TRBV19; J gene: TRBJ2-7; clone size: few; D gene: -; CDR3 protein: CASTGRSSYEQYF; CDR3 DNA: TGTGCCAGTACGGGGAGGAGCTCCTACGAGCAGTACTTC
V gene: TRBV19; J gene: TRBJ2-2; clone size: -; D gene: -; CDR3 protein: CASSIPSAKRGGELFF; CDR3 DNA: TGTGCCAGTAGTATTCCTAGCGCCAAGAGGGGCGGGGAGCTGTTTTTT
V gene: TRBV27; J gene: TRBJ1-1; clone size: few; D gene: TRBD1; CDR3 protein: CASSLNFLTGGQGKAEAFF; CDR3 DNA: TGTGCCAGCAGTCTCAACTTTTTAACAGGGGGACAGGGTAAGGCTGAAGCTTTCTTT
V gene: TRBV5-1; J gene: TRBJ2-1; clone size: -; D gene: TRBD1; CDR3 protein: CASSLDIRDRVRNEQFF; CDR3 DNA: TGCGCCAGCAGCTTGGATATCCGGGACAGGGTTAGAAATGAGCAGTTCTTC
V gene: TRBV2; J gene: TRBJ2-3; clone size: few; D gene: TRBD2; CDR3 protein: CASQKTAGGPNVDTQYF; CDR3 DNA: TGTGCCAGCCAGAAGACGGCGGGAGGGCCCAACGTAGATACGCAGTATTTT
V gene: TRBV9; J gene: TRBJ2-1; clone size: -; D gene: -; CDR3 protein: CASSVGDNYNEQFF; CDR3 DNA: TGTGCCAGCAGCGTAGGCGACAACTACAATGAGCAGTTCTTC
V gene: TRBV10-3; J gene: TRBJ2-7; clone size: many; D gene: TRBD1; CDR3 protein: CAISDSRGRGEQYF; CDR3 DNA: TGTGCCATCAGTGACTCCAGGGGGCGAGGGGAGCAGTACTTC
V gene: TRBV7-9; J gene: TRBJ2-5; clone size: many; D gene: TRBD1; CDR3 protein: CASSGPGQGLETQYF; CDR3 DNA: TGTGCCAGCAGTGGACCGGGACAGGGATTAGAGACCCAGTACTTC
V gene: TRBV7-2; J gene: TRBJ2-4; clone size: once; D gene: TRBD2; CDR3 protein: CASSLEPSGSQNIQYF; CDR3 DNA: TGTGCCAGCAGCTTAGAGCCTAGCGGGAGCCAAAACATTCAGTACTTC
V gene: TRBV7-2; J gene: TRBJ2-7; clone size: -; D gene: TRBD1; CDR3 protein: CASSLTTGQILSEQYF; CDR3 DNA: TGTGCCAGCAGCTTAACGACGGGACAGATCCTCTCCGAGCAGTACTTC
V gene: TRBV11-2; J gene: TRBJ1-5; clone size: -; D gene: TRBD1; CDR3 protein: CASSSDRGSFQPQHF; CDR3 DNA: TGTGCCAGCAGCTCGGACAGGGGGTCGTTTCAGCCCCAGCATTTT
V gene: TRBV6-6; J gene: TRBJ2-3; clone size: -; D gene: TRBD1; CDR3 protein: CASRRQGAADTQYF; CDR3 DNA: TGTGCCAGCAGACGACAGGGGGCGGCAGATACGCAGTATTTT
V gene: TRBV28; J gene: TRBJ2-2; clone size: -; D gene: TRBD2; CDR3 protein: CASSLGAGGVTGELFF; CDR3 DNA: TGTGCCAGCAGTTTAGGGGCGGGAGGGGTCACCGGGGAGCTGTTTTTT
V gene: TRBV29-1; J gene: TRBJ2-5; clone size: -; D gene: -; CDR3 protein: CSAGTQQETQYF; CDR3 DNA: TGCAGCGCCGGGACTCAACAAGAGACCCAGTACTTC
V gene: TRBV9; J gene: TRBJ1-2; clone size: few; D gene: -; CDR3 protein: CASSQSEGYGYTF; CDR3 DNA: TGTGCCAGCAGCCAGTCTGAGGGCTATGGCTACACCTTC
V gene: TRBV10-3; J gene: TRBJ2-7; clone size: -; D gene: -; CDR3 protein: CAISESGGRGPYEQYF; CDR3 DNA: TGTGCCATCAGTGAGTCGGGGGGGCGCGGGCCCTACGAGCAGTACTTC
V gene: TRBV19; J gene: TRBJ1-5; clone size: -; D gene: -; CDR3 protein: CASTALRVGNQPQHF; CDR3 DNA: TGTGCCAGTACCGCGCTCAGGGTTGGCAATCAGCCCCAGCATTTT
V gene: TRBV28; J gene: TRBJ2-5; clone size: few; D gene: TRBD2; CDR3 protein: CASQGLAGYQETQYF; CDR3 DNA: TGTGCCAGTCAGGGACTAGCGGGATACCAAGAGACCCAGTACTTC
V gene: TRBV6-1; J gene: TRBJ2-7; clone size: -; D gene: TRBD1; CDR3 protein: CASSEGSGGTVQYF; CDR3 DNA: TGTGCCAGCAGTGAAGGGTCAGGGGGAACGGTGCAGTACTTC
V gene: TRBV6-1; J gene: TRBJ2-7; clone size: -; D gene: TRBD2; CDR3 protein: CASSDPGGLFVEQYF; CDR3 DNA: TGTGCCAGCAGCGACCCGGGAGGTTTGTTCGTCGAGCAGTACTTC
V gene: TRBV4-2; J gene: TRBJ2-1; clone size: -; D gene: TRBD2; CDR3 protein: CASSQEGGGLAGLEQFF; CDR3 DNA: TGTGCCAGCAGCCAAGAGGGTGGAGGGCTAGCGGGATTGGAGCAGTTCTTC
V gene: TRBV5-5; J gene: TRBJ2-3; clone size: few; D gene: -; CDR3 protein: CASSLTTSTDTQYF; CDR3 DNA: TGTGCCAGCAGCTTGACGACAAGCACAGATACGCAGTATTTT
V gene: TRBV7-2; J gene: TRBJ2-7; clone size: few; D gene: -; CDR3 protein: CASSLGSGWYEQYF; CDR3 DNA: TGTGCCAGCAGCTTAGGTTCGGGGTGGTACGAGCAGTACTTC
V gene: TRBV18; J gene: TRBJ1-1; clone size: few; D gene: -; CDR3 protein: CASSPASLNTEAFF; CDR3 DNA: TGTGCCAGCTCACCCGCGAGCTTAAACACTGAAGCTTTCTTT
V gene: TRBV18; J gene: TRBJ2-7; clone size: few; D gene: -; CDR3 protein: CASSPGSGLYEQYF; CDR3 DNA: TGTGCCAGCTCACCAGGTAGCGGCCTATACGAGCAGTACTTC
V gene: TRBV7-2; J gene: TRBJ1-5; clone size: many; D gene: TRBD1; CDR3 protein: CASVRDSAGPQHF; CDR3 DNA: TGTGCCAGCGTAAGGGACAGTGCAGGGCCCCAGCATTTT
V gene: TRBV5-1; J gene: TRBJ2-7; clone size: -; D gene: -; CDR3 protein: CASSVESNAYEQYF; CDR3 DNA: TGCGCCAGCAGCGTGGAGTCTAACGCCTACGAGCAGTACTTC
V gene: TRBV5-5; J gene: TRBJ2-1; clone size: -; D gene: -; CDR3 protein: CASSLGRSVNEQFF; CDR3 DNA: TGTGCCAGCAGCTTGGGGAGATCGGTCAATGAGCAGTTCTTC
V gene: TRBV2; J gene: TRBJ2-5; clone size: -; D gene: TRBD1; CDR3 protein: CASSEAGGRETQYF; CDR3 DNA: TGTGCCAGCAGTGAGGCAGGGGGCAGGGAGACCCAGTACTTC
V gene: TRBV4-1; J gene: TRBJ2-7; clone size: few; D gene: TRBD2; CDR3 protein: CASSQGLLAGAQGYEQYF; CDR3 DNA: TGCGCCAGCAGCCAAGGCTTACTAGCGGGAGCCCAAGGATACGAGCAGTACTTC
V gene: TRBV7-2; J gene: TRBJ2-1; clone size: -; D gene: TRBD1; CDR3 protein: CASSSIGTGGGYNEQFF; CDR3 DNA: TGTGCCAGCAGCTCGATTGGGACAGGGGGGGGTTACAATGAGCAGTTCTTC
V gene: TRBV18; J gene: TRBJ2-1; clone size: few; D gene: TRBD2; CDR3 protein: CASSPGLAGYNEQFF; CDR3 DNA: TGTGCCAGCTCACCCGGGCTAGCGGGGTACAATGAGCAGTTCTTC
V gene: TRBV6-6; J gene: TRBJ2-5; clone size: few; D gene: -; CDR3 protein: CASSKPGEGPETQYF; CDR3 DNA: TGTGCCAGCAGTAAACCGGGAGAAGGGCCAGAGACCCAGTACTTC
V gene: TRBV6-5; J gene: TRBJ2-7; clone size: -; D gene: TRBD1; CDR3 protein: CASSRGQGPKYF; CDR3 DNA: TGTGCCAGCAGCAGGGGACAGGGCCCAAAGTACTTC
V gene: TRBV7-8; J gene: TRBJ2-3; clone size: once; D gene: -; CDR3 protein: CASSLNGVASRTDTQYF; CDR3 DNA: TGTGCCAGCAGCTTAAACGGAGTCGCGTCTCGCACAGATACGCAGTATTTT
V gene: TRBV30; J gene: TRBJ2-7; clone size: many; D gene: TRBD1; CDR3 protein: CAWRDAGQGYEQYF; CDR3 DNA: TGTGCCTGGAGGGATGCGGGACAGGGCTACGAGCAGTACTTC
V gene: TRBV6-5; J gene: TRBJ2-3; clone size: -; D gene: -; CDR3 protein: CASSSPTEAQYF; CDR3 DNA: TGTGCCAGCAGTTCTCCGACAGAGGCGCAGTATTTT
V gene: TRBV5-1; J gene: TRBJ2-5; clone size: few; D gene: TRBD2; CDR3 protein: CASSLAGGPSEQYF; CDR3 DNA: TGCGCCAGCAGCTTAGCGGGAGGGCCAAGTGAGCAGTACTTC
V gene: TRBV18; J gene: TRBJ2-7; clone size: few; D gene: TRBD1; CDR3 protein: CASSPQGQTYEQYF; CDR3 DNA: TGTGCCAGCTCACCTCAGGGACAGACCTACGAGCAGTACTTC
V gene: TRBV10-2; J gene: TRBJ2-7; clone size: few; D gene: TRBD2; CDR3 protein: CASSRTSAYEQYF; CDR3 DNA: TGCGCCAGCAGTCGGACTAGTGCCTACGAGCAGTACTTC
V gene: TRBV21-1; J gene: TRBJ1-5; clone size: few; D gene: -; CDR3 protein: CASSKHQGQNQPQHF; CDR3 DNA: TGTGCCAGCAGCAAGCATCAGGGACAGAATCAGCCCCAGCATTTT
V gene: TRBV28; J gene: TRBJ2-2; clone size: -; D gene: -; CDR3 protein: CASSLSPGTSLTGELFF; CDR3 DNA: TGTGCCAGCAGTTTATCCCCAGGGACTTCTCTCACCGGGGAGCTGTTTTTT
V gene: TRBV30; J gene: TRBJ2-1; clone size: -; D gene: TRBD2; CDR3 protein: CAWSVGLAGVPSYNEQFF; CDR3 DNA: TGTGCCTGGAGTGTAGGACTAGCGGGAGTCCCCTCCTACAATGAGCAGTTCTTC
V gene: TRBV29-1; J gene: TRBJ1-1; clone size: many; D gene: TRBD1; CDR3 protein: CSVEGTGRNTEAFF; CDR3 DNA: TGCAGCGTTGAAGGGACAGGGAGGAACACTGAAGCTTTCTTT
V gene: TRBV5-5; J gene: TRBJ2-6; clone size: -; D gene: TRBD1; CDR3 protein: CASSFGGTGGGANVLTF; CDR3 DNA: TGTGCCAGCAGCTTTGGCGGGACAGGGGGTGGGGCCAACGTCCTGACTTTC